The next 26 T cell receptor beta chains were all read from a single sample in a study of blood T cell repertoires in COVID-19 (dated by TCRdb to the early 2020s). Library preparation employed the immunoSEQ multiplex PCR assay. TCRdb's version of the immuneACCESS table is confined to in-frame rearrangements and falls short of the full clone set. An unresolved V gene accounts for under half of the shortfall where checked; the remainder is of unknown origin. Within this sample are over 130,000 clones, with more than 80% of them counted one time only. Approximately 11% of the sample is held by the ten biggest clonotypes. Sequenced: peripheral blood. The source of these receptors is a woman older than 75 with acute or convalescent COVID-19.

This clone occurred a few times. The chain carries TRBV5-1 and TRBJ1-3; a possible D gene is TRBD1 (5 bases). The CDR3 is 16 residues long. Germline V gene sequence: CDR1 SGHRS, CDR2 YFSETQ. Trimming cost V 0 bases and J 0 bases, with 10 bases left between them. CDR3 in DNA: TGCGCCAGCAGCTTGGGGGGGACTAGCTCTGGAAACACCATATATTTT. Translation gives CASSLGGTSSGNTIYF. Using reference TRBV5-1 and TRBJ1-3 for the parts outside the CDR3, the full variable domain is KAGVTQTPRYLIKTRGQQVTLSCSPISGHRSVSWYQQTPGQGLQFLFEYFSETQRNKGNFPGRFSGRQFSNSRSEMNVSTLELGDSALYLCASSLGGTSSGNTIYFGEGSWLTVV.

This sequence joins TRBV5-1 and TRBJ1-6; 7 positions match TRBD1. Germline V gives CDR1 SGHRS, CDR2 YFSETQ. Germline trimming cut 3 bases from V and 4 bases from J; bases unmatched to any gene: 4. The CDR3 runs to 15 residues. The CDR3 DNA is TGCGCCAGCAGCTGGGCACAGGGGTATAATTCACCCCTCCACTTT. Protein sequence: CASSWAQGYNSPLHF. Based on the CDR3 plus reference TRBV5-1 and TRBJ1-6, the full variable domain is KAGVTQTPRYLIKTRGQQVTLSCSPISGHRSVSWYQQTPGQGLQFLFEYFSETQRNKGNFPGRFSGRQFSNSRSEMNVSTLELGDSALYLCASSWAQGYNSPLHFGNGTRLTVT.

This chain joins TRBV7-2 and TRBJ1-2, with D uncertain. Germline CDR1 SGHTA, CDR2 FQGNSA. CDR3 length equals 14 residues. Trimming left V 4 bases short and J 4 bases short, with 13 bases between. This chain's CDR3 is CASSSTSPLYGYTF. The CDR3 DNA reads TGTGCCAGCAGCTCGACTTCCCCCCTCTATGGCTACACCTTC.

This clone was counted a few times. This chain connects TRBV19 to TRBJ1-2, with TRBD1 identical over 7 bases. Trimming at V came to 5 bases and at J to 2 bases, leaving 2 bases not matched to a gene. This CDR3 spans 13 amino acids. CDR1 is LNHDA, CDR2 SQIVND, per germline (reference sequence). DNA of the CDR3: TGTGCCAGTAGTGTGGACAGGAACTATGGCTACACCTTC. This sequence encodes CASSVDRNYGYTF.

The sample holds a few counts of this clone. The chain recombines TRBV10-3 with TRBJ2-7, with D uncertain. The germline CDR1 and CDR2 sequences are ENHRY and SYGVKD. The CDR3 contains 12 residues. With 3 bases removed from V and 2 bases from J, the gap between germline ends came to 5 bases. CDR3 DNA: TGTGCCATCAGTGACAGGACCTACGAGCAGTACTTC. Its translation: CAISDRTYEQYF.

This clone was recorded once. This rearrangement joins TRBV12-5 to TRBJ2-3; 15 bases are a match to TRBD2. The CDR3 extends over 17 amino acids. Germline trimming cut 1 base from V and 2 bases from J; bases unmatched to any gene: 1. CDR1 is LGHNT, CDR2 FRNRAP, per germline. The CDR3 here is CASGLGTSGGVTDTQYF. The CDR3, as DNA: TGTGCTAGTGGTTTGGGGACTAGCGGGGGGGTCACAGATACGCAGTATTTT.

The chain joins TRBV5-1 to TRBJ2-7; 8 nucleotides agree with TRBD1. The CDR3 is 14 amino acids. Germline assignment: CDR1 SGHRS and CDR2 YFSETQ. V gave up 4 bases and J gave up 4 bases; unmatched junction bases: 7. The CDR3 is CASSLRTGSYEQYF. The CDR3 region has the DNA TGCGCCAGCAGCCTCCGGACAGGGTCTTACGAGCAGTACTTC.

The chain employs TRBV4-3 and TRBJ1-2; D unresolved. Trimming removed 2 bases at V and 3 bases at J, with 13 bases between. From germline, CDR1 is LGHNA and CDR2 YSLEER. The CDR3 consists of 15 residues. CDR3 coding DNA: TGCGCCAGCAGCCAACTGACTCCCTTGGACTATGGCTACACCTTC. It encodes CASSQLTPLDYGYTF.

The chain joins TRBV2 to TRBJ2-5; TRBD1 is a possible D gene (6 bases). This CDR3 has 14 amino acids. Trimming pared 10 bases from V and 4 bases from J, leaving 19 bases between. Germline V gives CDR1 SNHLY, CDR2 FYNNEI. The CDR3 spells CATNRDRGGETQYF. The CDR3 region has the DNA TGTGCCACCAACCGGGACCGAGGGGGAGAGACCCAGTACTTC.

This rearrangement joins TRBV19 to TRBJ1-1; tentative D call: TRBD1 (5 bases). Looked up from germline, CDR1 is LNHDA and CDR2 is SQIVND (reference sequence). The V end lost 5 bases, the J end lost 1 base, and 17 bases lay between the germline ends. There are 16 residues in the CDR3. The CDR3 loop reads CASSRRTPSANTEAFF. The CDR3 DNA follows: TGTGCCAGTAGTCGTAGGACACCCTCGGCGAACACTGAAGCTTTCTTT.

This chain links TRBV10-3 with TRBJ1-1; perhaps TRBD1 as D (5 bases). Germline CDR1 is ENHRY and CDR2 is SYGVKD. Deletions cut 1 base from V and 2 bases from J, with 11 bases between. This CDR3 contains 15 residues. In DNA, the CDR3 is TGTGCCATCAGTGAGTATGCGGGGGGTAACACTGAAGCTTTCTTT. Protein sequence: CAISEYAGGNTEAFF.

This rearrangement joins TRBV4-2 to TRBJ1-2, with D uncertain. This CDR3 comprises 15 residues. V lost 1 base to trimming and J lost 2 bases, with 11 bases between them. Germline V gene sequence: CDR1 LGHNA, CDR2 YNFKEQ. The CDR3 loop reads CASSQGRQENYGYTF. CDR3 bases: TGTGCCAGCAGCCAAGGGAGGCAGGAAAACTATGGCTACACCTTC.

The genes are TRBV7-8 and TRBJ1-2; 10 nucleotides match TRBD1. Germline lookup yields CDR1 SGHVS and CDR2 FQNEAQ. With V trimmed by 4 bases and J by 4 bases, 6 bases remained unmatched. The CDR3 covers 15 residues. This CDR3 reads CASSSDRGRGYGYTF. The DNA of the CDR3 is TGTGCCAGCAGCTCCGACAGGGGGCGGGGCTATGGCTACACCTTC.

V is TRBV6-1 and J is TRBJ2-5, with TRBD2 matching over 9 bases. Germline values: CDR1 MNHNS, CDR2 SASEGT. V dropped 0 bases and J dropped 1; count of bases not matched to a gene: 9. The CDR3 is 18 residues long. The CDR3 spells CASSEALAGGNLQETQYF. CDR3 nucleotide sequence: TGTGCCAGCAGTGAAGCCTTGGCGGGGGGGAACCTCCAAGAGACCCAGTACTTC.

V usage is TRBV4-3 and J usage is TRBJ2-3, with D possibly TRBD2 on 5 matching bases. This CDR3 has 16 residues. Between the trimmed V and J ends, which lost 3 bases and 2 bases, there was a span of 15 bases. The V gene's germline CDR1 is LGHNA and CDR2 YSLEER. Written as DNA, the CDR3 is TGCGCCAGCAGCCAGACCCTGGGAGCGTCCACAGATACGCAGTATTTT. It translates to CASSQTLGASTDTQYF.

This chain joins TRBV9 and TRBJ2-3; 7 bases agree with TRBD2. Germline V CDR1 and CDR2: SGDLS, YYNGEE. Trimming removed 3 bases from V and 6 bases from J; junction bases left unmatched: 13. The CDR3 sequence is 16 residues long. The CDR3 DNA reads TGTGCCAGCAGCGAGGGAAGGCGGGGGAGTTGGGATACGCAGTATTTT. Its protein product is CASSEGRRGSWDTQYF.

This chain links TRBV11-2 with TRBJ2-7, with 7 bases aligning to TRBD1. The CDR3 has 16 amino acids. Trimming at V came to 4 bases and at J to 4 bases, leaving 13 bases not matched to a gene. CDR1 is SGHAT, CDR2 FQNNGV, per germline. CDR3 DNA sequence: TGTGCCAGCAGCTCCCGACCCCCGACAGGGTGGTACGAGCAGTACTTC. Its translation is CASSSRPPTGWYEQYF.

The chain combines TRBV12-3 or TRBV12-4 with TRBJ1-5; D is ambiguous. CDR3 size: 13 residues. V shed 6 bases and J shed 5 bases, with 11 bases lying between them. CDR3 sequence reads: CASSPSGYQPQHF. The CDR3 nucleotides are TGTGCCAGCAGCCCCTCGGGGTATCAGCCCCAGCATTTT.

The table lists this clone with a few counts. This rearrangement joins TRBV29-1 to TRBJ1-4; 10 bases line up with TRBD1. This CDR3 comprises 14 residues. The germline V gene has CDR1 SQVTM and CDR2 ANQGSEA. The J segment lost 6 bases and the V segment lost 4 bases, leaving 5 bases of the junction unmatched. The CDR3: CSVVDRGRDEKLFF. CDR3 in DNA: TGCAGCGTTGTCGACAGGGGGCGAGATGAAAAACTGTTTTTT.

The gene calls are TRBV11-2 and TRBJ1-1; maybe TRBD1 (5 bases). The V end lost 0 bases, the J end lost 1 base, and 9 bases lay between the germline ends. CDR1 SGHAT and CDR2 FQNNGV come from the germline V gene. This CDR3 is 15 amino acids long. The CDR3 loop is CASSLEGQTNTEAFF. The CDR3 nucleotides read TGTGCCAGCAGCTTAGAGGGGCAGACGAACACTGAAGCTTTCTTT.

The rearrangement links TRBV19 to TRBJ2-2; TRBD2 matches at 12 bases. Trimming cost V 6 bases and J 3 bases; bases outside gene matches: 11. Per the germline V gene, CDR1 is LNHDA and CDR2 is SQIVND (reference sequence). CDR3 length equals 18 residues. DNA for the CDR3: TGTGCCAGTAGCAAAGTCGGACTAGCGGGGCGAGACACCGGGGAGCTGTTTTTT. Protein: CASSKVGLAGRDTGELFF. The whole variable domain, remainder taken from reference TRBV19 and TRBJ2-2, is DGGITQSPKYLFRKEGQNVTLSCEQNLNHDAMYWYRQDPGQGLRLIYYSQIVNDFQKGDIAEGYSVSREKKESFPLTVTSAQKNPTAFYLCASSKVGLAGRDTGELFFGEGSRLTVL.

This clone occurred once. The rearrangement uses TRBV2 and TRBJ1-5, with 9 bases aligning to TRBD1. CDR3 length: 14 residues. Trimming removed 5 bases from V and 6 bases from J; junction bases left unmatched: 5. Germline assignment: CDR1 SNHLY and CDR2 FYNNEI. The CDR3 loop reads CASSPTGGVQPQHF. CDR3 coding DNA: TGTGCCAGCAGTCCTACAGGGGGCGTTCAGCCCCAGCATTTT.

This sequence joins TRBV5-8 and TRBJ1-6; no clear D gene. This CDR3 contains 14 residues. V lost 0 bases and J lost 7, with 8 bases in between. Germline-derived CDR1 and CDR2 are SGHTS and YDEGEE. Here the CDR3 DNA reads TGTGCCAGCAGCTTGGCGGCGGGAAATTCACCCCTCCACTTT. This gives the protein CASSLAAGNSPLHF.

This chain joins TRBV14 and TRBJ2-6; TRBD1 aligns across 7 bases. Trimming removed 4 bases from V and 0 bases from J; junction bases left unmatched: 6. Germline CDR1 is SGHDN and CDR2 is FVKESK. The CDR3 runs 17 residues. The DNA of the CDR3 is TGTGCCAGCAGCCCCCGGACAGGAGACTCTGGGGCCAACGTCCTGACTTTC. It translates to CASSPRTGDSGANVLTF.

As concerns this clone: Additional DNA sequences in this sample encode the identical CDR3. This sequence joins TRBV5-1 and TRBJ1-2; D gene uncertain. The V end lost 0 bases, the J end lost 4 bases, and 10 bases lay between the germline ends. Germline loops: CDR1 SGHRS, CDR2 YFSETQ. The CDR3 extends over 14 amino acids. CDR3 nucleotide sequence: TGCGCCAGCAGCTTGGCCGGGGTCCCCTATGGCTACACCTTC. Protein sequence: CASSLAGVPYGYTF.

The chain links TRBV2 to TRBJ1-1, with D maybe TRBD1 (6 bases). The CDR3 runs 14 residues. The germline gives CDR1 SNHLY, CDR2 FYNNEI. The ends were cut back, 5 bases at V and 4 bases at J, with 14 bases in the middle. CDR3 sequence (DNA): TGTGCCAGCAGTTGGGACATTAACTCCACTGAAGCTTTCTTT. Translated: CASSWDINSTEAFF.